Presented here are 17 T cell receptor beta chains from one specimen sequenced in a study of T-cell reconstitution after alpha-beta-depleted transplantation in children. A library of TCRbeta sequences, prepared with unique molecular identifiers, was generated. TCRdb passed the PCR reads through MiXCR, listing each CDR3 protein once. The repertoire holds around 800,000 distinct CDR3 sequences, with approximately 15% as singletons. Source: PBMCs, mostly from graft donor cells, taken 360 days after TCRalphabeta/CD19-depleted stem cell transplant. Every receptor here comes from a male patient between 10 and 17 years old who had a stem cell transplant for acute lymphoblastic leukemia, so the T cells may come from the graft donor.

The CDR3 is CSATDLGGVGYNEQFF. CDR3 nucleotide sequence: TGCAGTGCTACCGACCTCGGGGGGGTAGGATACAATGAGCAGTTCTTC. The rearrangement joins TRBV20-1 to TRBJ2-1; 8 bases are shared with TRBD2. The CDR3 is 16 residues long. Germline CDR1 and CDR2: DFQATT and SNEGSKA (reference sequence). The trim removed 4 bases at V and 4 bases at J, leaving 12 bases unmatched.

This sequence joins TRBV5-1 and TRBJ2-1; unclear D gene. V lost 2 bases, J lost 7 bases, and 7 bases lay in between. There are 12 residues in the CDR3. CDR1 and CDR2 from the germline V gene are SGHRS and YFSETQ. The CDR3, as DNA: TGCGCCAGCAGCTTCTCAGCAAATGAGCAGTTCTTC. It translates to CASSFSANEQFF.

In this sample, this clonotype turned up many times. The chain links TRBV7-9 to TRBJ2-3, with 8 bases fitting TRBD2. Germline V gene lookup returns CDR1 SEHNR and CDR2 FQNEAQ (reference sequence). V shed 5 bases and J 2 bases; nucleotides not matched to a gene: 15. The CDR3 spans 18 residues. CDR3 DNA: TGTGCCAGCAGCCCCGGCGGGGCGGGAGGCCGAGACACAGATACGCAGTATTTT. It specifies CASSPGGAGGRDTDTQYF.

A few counts support this clonotype. The chain joins TRBV9 to TRBJ1-4; TRBD1 matches 9 bases. After removal of 5 bases from V and 8 bases from J, the junction contained 7 bases not matched to a gene. The CDR3 totals 14 residues. Germline V gene data show CDR1 as SGDLS and CDR2 as YYNGEE. The DNA for the CDR3 is TGTGCCAGCAGTCCGACAGGGGGGGAGGAAAAACTGTTTTTT. Encoded protein: CASSPTGGEEKLFF.

This clonotype was seen only a few times. V usage is TRBV5-1 and J usage is TRBJ2-7; weak D call: TRBD1 (6 bases). V was shortened by 6 bases and J by 3 bases, with 16 bases between the two germline ends. Germline V CDR1 and CDR2: SGHRS, YFSETQ. The CDR3 contains 14 residues. CDR3 loop: CASKGDLGVYEQYF. The CDR3 nucleotides are TGCGCCAGCAAGGGGGATCTGGGAGTCTACGAGCAGTACTTC. Using reference TRBV5-1 and TRBJ2-7 for the parts outside the CDR3, the full variable domain is KAGVTQTPRYLIKTRGQQVTLSCSPISGHRSVSWYQQTPGQGLQFLFEYFSETQRNKGNFPGRFSGRQFSNSRSEMNVSTLELGDSALYLCASKGDLGVYEQYFGPGTRLTVT.

This chain connects TRBV25-1 to TRBJ2-3, with 10 bases matching TRBD1. V shed 3 bases, J shed 4 bases, and the junction held 4 bases outside the gene matches. The length of the CDR3 is 15 residues. In germline, CDR1 is MGHDK, CDR2 SYGVNS. In nucleotides, the CDR3 is TGTGCCAGCAGTGAGACAGGGGGCGGTTCAGATACGCAGTATTTT. Its protein is CASSETGGGSDTQYF.

V is TRBV18 and J is TRBJ2-3; the D gene is possibly TRBD2 (5 bases). The CDR3 consists of 13 residues. Germline CDR1 KGHSH, CDR2 LQKENI. Trimming removed 3 bases from V and 5 bases from J, with 9 bases in between. In DNA form, the CDR3 reads TGTGCCAGCTCACCCCCCGCGGGAGATACGCAGTATTTT. Translation gives CASSPPAGDTQYF. The whole variable domain, remainder taken from reference TRBV18 and TRBJ2-3, is NAGVMQNPRHLVRRRGQEARLRCSPMKGHSHVYWYRQLPEEGLKFMVYLQKENIIDESGMPKERFSAEFPKEGPSILRIQQVVRGDSAAYFCASSPPAGDTQYFGPGTRLTVL.

V and J are TRBV11-1 and TRBJ2-2; 14 bases agree with TRBD2. Germline CDR1 and CDR2: SGHAT and FQDESV (reference sequence). The J segment lost 2 bases and the V segment lost 1 base, leaving 9 bases of the junction unmatched. This CDR3 spans 20 amino acids. This CDR3 reads CASSLVRGLAGGLNTGELFF. CDR3 sequence (DNA): TGTGCCAGCAGCTTAGTTAGAGGACTAGCGGGAGGACTAAACACCGGGGAGCTGTTTTTT.

The CDR3 region has the DNA TGCGCCAGCAGCCAGCCCGGCGAGGAGACCCAGTACTTC. It codes for CASSQPGEETQYF. The chain is built from TRBV4-1 and TRBJ2-5; D remains unclear. Trimming shortened V by 3 bases and J by 5 bases, and 10 bases separated the two germline ends. CDR1 MGHRA and CDR2 YSYEKL come from the germline V gene. The CDR3 runs to 13 residues.

The V and J genes are TRBV12-3 or TRBV12-4 and TRBJ2-3, with D possibly being TRBD1 or TRBD2 (5 bases each). Trimming removed 1 base at V and 7 bases at J, with 18 bases between. The CDR3 totals 16 residues. The CDR3 spells CASSLVLGTGIYTQYF. CDR3 sequence (DNA): TGTGCCAGCAGTTTAGTTTTAGGGACGGGGATATATACGCAGTATTTT.

A few counts support this clonotype. In nucleotides, the CDR3 is TGTGCCACGGGGCTCGGGGGGGCGTCCTACGAGCAGTACTTC. It codes for CATGLGGASYEQYF. The chain recombines TRBV15 with TRBJ2-7; TRBD2 agrees at 8 bases. This CDR3 contains 14 residues. V was pared by 9 bases and J by 1 base, with 8 bases of the junction left unmatched. Germline assignment: CDR1 LNHNV and CDR2 YYDKDF (reference sequence).

This CDR3 reads CASSPWDGLYEQYF. CDR3 coding DNA: TGTGCCAGTAGTCCCTGGGACGGGCTCTACGAGCAGTACTTC. J is TRBJ2-7 and V is TRBV19; D could derive from TRBD1 or TRBD2 (5 bases each). V was shortened by 5 bases and J by 3 bases, with 14 bases between the two germline ends. Germline values: CDR1 LNHDA, CDR2 SQIVND (reference sequence). CDR3 length: 14 residues.

The rearrangement joins TRBV11-2 to TRBJ2-7; TRBD2 matches 7 bases. The V and J ends lost 1 base and 0 bases, in that order; junction bases with no gene match: 12. The CDR3 contains 18 residues. The germline gives CDR1 SGHAT, CDR2 FQNNGV. The CDR3 sequence: CASSLGALLAESSYEQYF. The CDR3 bases are TGTGCCAGCAGCTTAGGAGCCCTCCTAGCGGAAAGCTCCTACGAGCAGTACTTC.

This clonotype was detected only once. The chain has TRBV20-1 and TRBJ1-1; D remains ambiguous. The CDR3 extends over 14 amino acids. Trimming stripped 3 bases from V and 3 bases from J, with 14 bases between. Germline V CDR1 and CDR2: DFQATT, SNEGSKA (reference sequence). This chain's CDR3 is CSARGRHQDTEAFF. DNA of the CDR3: TGCAGTGCTAGGGGGAGACACCAAGACACTGAAGCTTTCTTT.

This clonotype showed up just a few times. The chain carries TRBV7-2 and TRBJ1-1; D is ambiguous. Per germline, CDR1 SGHTA and CDR2 FQGNSA. This CDR3 is 15 amino acids long. V lost 3 bases, J lost 0 bases, and 11 bases lay in between. CDR3 region: CASSFERPVNTEAFF. The CDR3 DNA is TGTGCCAGCAGCTTCGAGAGGCCCGTGAACACTGAAGCTTTCTTT.

The V call is TRBV15, the J call TRBJ2-3, with D tentatively TRBD1 or TRBD2 (7 bases each). In germline, CDR1 is LNHNV, CDR2 YYDKDF (reference sequence). This CDR3 has 16 residues. The V end lost 9 bases, the J end lost 2 bases, and 21 bases lay between the germline ends. CDR3 in DNA: TGTGCCACACAGGGGACAGAAAGCGGGAACACAGATACGCAGTATTTT. Residues: CATQGTESGNTDTQYF.

V and J are TRBV29-1 and TRBJ2-7, with a possible D match to TRBD1 (6 bases). CDR1 is SQVTM, CDR2 ANQGSEA, per germline. The germline V and J ends were trimmed by 7 bases and 3 bases, with 13 bases remaining between them. There are 12 residues in the CDR3. The CDR3 sequence: CSGQGQLYEQYF. The CDR3 DNA sequence: TGCAGCGGTCAAGGACAGCTCTACGAGCAGTACTTC.